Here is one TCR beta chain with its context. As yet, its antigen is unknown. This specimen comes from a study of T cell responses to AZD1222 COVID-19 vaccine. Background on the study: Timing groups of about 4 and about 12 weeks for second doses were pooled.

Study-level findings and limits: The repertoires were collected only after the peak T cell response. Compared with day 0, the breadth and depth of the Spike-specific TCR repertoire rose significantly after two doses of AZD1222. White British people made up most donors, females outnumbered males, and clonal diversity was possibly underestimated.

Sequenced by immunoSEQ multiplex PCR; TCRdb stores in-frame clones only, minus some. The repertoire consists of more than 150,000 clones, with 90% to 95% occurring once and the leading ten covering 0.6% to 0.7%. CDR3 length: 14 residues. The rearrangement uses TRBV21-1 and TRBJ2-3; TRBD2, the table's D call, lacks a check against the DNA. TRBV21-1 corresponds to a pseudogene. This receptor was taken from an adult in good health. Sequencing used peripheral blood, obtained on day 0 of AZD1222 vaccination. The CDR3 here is CASRLADSTDTQYF. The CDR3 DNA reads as TGTGCCAGCCGACTAGCGGATAGCACAGATACGCAGTATTTT.